This TCR beta chain was identified in a study of blood T cell repertoires in COVID-19. Overall study: Acute-phase and convalescent COVID-19 samples originated in the United States, Italy and Spain. T cells, B-cell-depleted T cells, or PBMCs supplied cDNA or gDNA.

Original processing notes: It was from reference gene primer amplification that nucleated cell counts were estimated. Profiled with immunoSEQ multiplex PCR; TCRdb holds only in-frame clones, not every one. Clonal size and the V and J genes are those of that table, whereas D and trimming came from the DNA. The table has about 110,000 clones, around 80% seen once. The material sequenced was peripheral blood. The TCR sequence derives from a woman aged 80 or over with acute or convalescent COVID-19.

As DNA, the CDR3 is TGTGCCAGCTCACCTAGATCCCCTCGGAATGAAAAACTGTTTTTT. As protein: CASSPRSPRNEKLFF. The chain recombines TRBV18 with TRBJ1-4, with unresolved D. The CDR3 covers 15 residues. V was shortened by 3 bases and J by 5 bases, with 13 bases between the two germline ends. Germline V CDR1 and CDR2: KGHSH, LQKENI. Full variable domain (outside the CDR3, taken from reference TRBV18 and TRBJ1-4): NAGVMQNPRHLVRRRGQEARLRCSPMKGHSHVYWYRQLPEEGLKFMVYLQKENIIDESGMPKERFSAEFPKEGPSILRIQQVVRGDSAAYFCASSPRSPRNEKLFFGSGTQLSVL.